This T cell receptor beta chain derives from a study of identical twins. Points from the study as a whole: There is a chance that invariant MAIT and iNKT cells partially muddied zero-insertion analyses.

CDR1 and CDR2 from the germline V gene are SNHLY and FYNNEI. V gave up 8 bases and J gave up 4 bases, with 12 bases separating them. CDR3 length: 13 residues. Template switching added a universal primer site, and cDNA bore unique molecular identifiers. MiXCR, applied by TCRdb to the 5' RACE reads, yields one record per CDR3 protein. The data show about 530,000 distinct CDR3 sequences, with about a fifth seen just once and 0.4% to 0.6% held by the top ten. This clonotype came up a few times. The antigen is undetermined. This sample was shared with a second study, whose subject was yellow fever vaccine responses in identical twins. That report notes: Convergence reportedly seemed to mark part of the twins' vaccine T cell response, with personalization marking the rest.

Material: CD4+ T cells sorted from blood. This rearrangement joins TRBV2 to TRBJ2-1; tentative D call: TRBD1 (5 bases). This receptor was obtained from a young woman in good health. Here the CDR3 reads CASEYRQYNEQFF. In DNA, the CDR3 is TGTGCCAGCGAGTATAGACAGTACAATGAGCAGTTCTTC.